The T cell receptor beta chain under discussion was sequenced for a study of cytomegalovirus exposure and HLA in healthy donors. Study as a whole: The early release's HLA-typed donors yielded 65 million to 85 million unique TCRs.

J was trimmed by 4 bases and V by 6 bases; bases with no gene match: 11. CDR3 length: 15 residues. The V gene's germline CDR1 is LNHDA and CDR2 SQIVND (reference sequence). In the case of this clone: Its antigen is currently unknown.

Study outcomes and limitations: The study carried out a later analysis of TCR beta sequences. It associated around 17,000 of them with specific HLA alleles at a false discovery rate of 0.05. For most TCR beta V segments, an earlier analysis put the productive rate at about 87% or about 30% of the time.

The PCR was carried out with 60 Vbeta primers and 13 Jbeta primers. As processed by the authors: Later reanalysis found about 78 million unique TCR beta chains, roughly 10 million of them shared. Clones were sequenced by immunoSEQ multiplex PCR, and TCRdb holds only the in-frame ones, with some missing. The V and J calls and clone size are taken from that table; D and trimming were inferred from the DNA. The sample contains about 160,000 clones, about 80% of which appear only once. Material for sequencing was PBMCs. This TCR was sampled from a man aged 18 to 29 in good health and CMV-seropositive. The chain recombines TRBV19 with TRBJ2-7; 8 nucleotides match TRBD1. This CDR3 is CASSNGQGTLYEQYF. The CDR3 nucleotides read TGTGCCAGTAGCAACGGACAGGGAACCTTATACGAGCAGTACTTC. Complete variable domain (other parts from reference TRBV19 and TRBJ2-7): DGGITQSPKYLFRKEGQNVTLSCEQNLNHDAMYWYRQDPGQGLRLIYYSQIVNDFQKGDIAEGYSVSREKKESFPLTVTSAQKNPTAFYLCASSNGQGTLYEQYFGPGTRLTVT.